These T cell receptor beta chains were read from a single sample in a study of blood T cells in healthy people across ages. TCRdb passed the 5' RACE reads through MiXCR, listing each CDR3 protein once. This sample has hundreds of thousands of distinct CDR3 sequences, with around 45% found just once. Input material: blood. The source of these receptors is a woman aged 55-70 years in good health. The CDR3 runs from the conserved cysteine through the conserved F or W. D genes are given only for firm matches. The size of a clone is reported for some rows only, either as once, few or many, or as a class for expanded clones.

V gene	clone size	J gene	D gene	CDR3 protein	CDR3 DNA
TRBV3-1	few	TRBJ2-2	NA	CASSQNSANTGELFF	TGTGCCAGCAGCCAAAACAGCGCGAACACCGGGGAGCTGTTTTTT
TRBV7-2	NA	TRBJ2-7	TRBD1	CASSSRQGIYEQYF	TGTGCCAGCAGTTCGAGACAGGGGATATACGAGCAGTACTTC
TRBV6-2/TRBV6-3	NA	TRBJ1-5	NA	CASSYLGQGNQPQHF	TGTGCCAGCAGTTACCTGGGACAAGGGAATCAGCCCCAGCATTTT
TRBV20-1	NA	TRBJ2-5	NA	CSARYTRGRETQYF	TGCAGTGCTAGATACACCCGGGGTAGGGAGACCCAGTACTTC
TRBV28	NA	TRBJ2-4	NA	CASTRQDLAKNIQYF	TGTGCCAGCACTCGACAGGACCTAGCCAAAAACATTCAGTACTTC
TRBV6-6	NA	TRBJ2-7	NA	CASSYTYTYEQYF	TGTGCCAGCAGTTATACATATACCTACGAGCAGTACTTC
TRBV6-2/TRBV6-3	NA	TRBJ2-1	TRBD2	CASSDLAGGTDEQFF	TGTGCCAGCAGTGACCTAGCGGGAGGCACCGATGAGCAGTTCTTC
TRBV20-1	NA	TRBJ2-7	TRBD2	CSANSGSSYEQYF	TGCAGTGCTAATAGCGGGAGCTCCTACGAGCAGTACTTC
TRBV25-1	NA	TRBJ2-5	NA	CASSDLNTQETQYF	TGTGCCAGCAGTGACCTCAACACCCAAGAGACCCAGTACTTC
TRBV27	NA	TRBJ2-7	TRBD1	CASRSGTGSSYEQYF	TGTGCCAGCAGGTCCGGGACAGGGAGCTCCTACGAGCAGTACTTC
TRBV7-2	NA	TRBJ2-1	NA	CASSLLLGRYNELFF	TGTGCCAGCAGCTTACTGCTAGGCAGATACAATGAGCTGTTCTTC
TRBV27	few	TRBJ2-3	NA	CASTLPGTRNTDTQYF	TGTGCCAGCACCCTCCCCGGGACTCGGAACACAGATACGCAGTATTTT
TRBV5-6	NA	TRBJ2-1	TRBD2	CASSSSGRRRVNEQFF	TGTGCCAGCAGCTCAAGCGGGAGGAGGAGGGTAAATGAGCAGTTCTTC
TRBV5-1	NA	TRBJ2-1	TRBD2	CASTTGLAGVNEQFF	TGCGCCAGCACCACGGGACTAGCGGGAGTCAATGAGCAGTTCTTC
TRBV29-1	NA	TRBJ1-4	NA	CSVLRSGNEKLFF	TGCAGCGTTTTAAGGTCGGGTAATGAAAAACTGTTTTTT
TRBV5-1	NA	TRBJ2-7	TRBD1	CASSLDDRGLPYEQYF	TGCGCCAGCAGCTTGGACGACAGGGGATTACCCTACGAGCAGTACTTC
TRBV4-2	many	TRBJ2-7	TRBD2	CASSFGTSGGTYEQYF	TGTGCCAGCAGCTTCGGGACTAGCGGGGGAACCTACGAGCAGTACTTC
TRBV7-9	few	TRBJ2-3	TRBD2	CASRQFSGRFADTQYF	TGTGCCAGCAGACAATTTAGCGGGAGATTCGCAGATACGCAGTATTTT
TRBV28	NA	TRBJ2-3	NA	CASRSPRGDTQYF	TGTGCCAGCAGGTCACCCCGAGGGGATACGCAGTATTTT
TRBV7-9	NA	TRBJ2-2	NA	CASSPLWGELFF	TGTGCCAGCAGCCCCTTGTGGGGGGAGCTGTTTTTT
TRBV7-6	few	TRBJ2-3	TRBD2	CASSERAGGGTDTQYF	TGTGCCAGCAGCGAGCGAGCGGGGGGGGGCACAGATACGCAGTATTTT
TRBV5-6	NA	TRBJ2-5	TRBD2	CASSETGLSIRQETQYF	TGTGCCAGCAGCGAGACGGGACTATCGATAAGACAAGAGACCCAGTACTTC
TRBV20-1	few	TRBJ2-5	NA	CSASLRSGEETQYF	TGCAGTGCTAGTTTGCGAAGCGGCGAAGAGACCCAGTACTTC
TRBV4-3	NA	TRBJ2-4	NA	CASSQVAVSNIQYF	TGCGCCAGCAGCCAAGTGGCAGTCTCAAACATTCAGTACTTC
TRBV5-1	NA	TRBJ1-4	NA	CASRPHRVNEKLFF	TGCGCCAGCAGGCCGCACAGGGTTAATGAAAAACTGTTTTTT
TRBV3-1	few	TRBJ2-7	NA	CASSPQGRYGEQYF	TGTGCCAGCAGCCCTCAGGGACGGTACGGCGAGCAGTACTTC
TRBV5-1	NA	TRBJ2-6	NA	CASSLRTGSDGANVLTF	TGCGCCAGCAGCTTAAGAACAGGGTCGGATGGGGCCAACGTCCTGACTTTC
TRBV28	few	TRBJ1-2	NA	CASSEVWGSYGYTF	TGTGCCAGCAGTGAAGTATGGGGATCCTATGGCTACACCTTC
TRBV18	NA	TRBJ2-7	NA	CASSPRTGPHGEQYF	TGTGCCAGCTCACCTCGGACGGGCCCTCATGGGGAGCAGTACTTC
TRBV27	NA	TRBJ1-2	NA	CASSSTGLWGYTF	TGTGCCAGCAGTTCGACAGGACTCTGGGGCTACACCTTC
TRBV20-1	NA	TRBJ2-1	TRBD2	CSAGTSAYNEQFF	TGCAGTGCCGGGACTAGCGCCTACAATGAGCAGTTCTTC
TRBV4-1	NA	TRBJ2-1	TRBD2	CASRDLRLAVYNEQFF	TGCGCCAGCAGAGATTTAAGACTAGCGGTGTACAATGAGCAGTTCTTC
TRBV5-1	few	TRBJ2-1	TRBD1	CASRPEGQGNYNEQFF	TGCGCCAGCAGGCCTGAGGGACAGGGAAATTACAATGAGCAGTTCTTC
TRBV12-3/TRBV12-4	NA	TRBJ2-1	NA	CASSYDRLYNEQFF	TGTGCCAGCAGTTACGACAGATTATACAATGAGCAGTTCTTC
TRBV27	NA	TRBJ2-7	TRBD1	CASSRQGAIYEQYF	TGTGCCAGCAGTAGACAGGGGGCTATCTACGAGCAGTACTTC
TRBV20-1	few	TRBJ2-1	TRBD2	CSARPSGRAYNEQFF	TGCAGTGCTAGGCCTAGCGGGAGGGCCTACAATGAGCAGTTCTTC
TRBV27	NA	TRBJ2-7	TRBD2	CASSYGGRFEQYF	TGTGCCAGCAGTTACGGCGGGAGGTTCGAGCAGTACTTC
TRBV5-1	NA	TRBJ2-1	NA	CASSLVYYNEQFF	TGCGCCAGCAGCTTGGTTTATTACAATGAGCAGTTCTTC
TRBV6-6	many	TRBJ2-7	TRBD1	CASSTTGIGEQYF	TGTGCCAGCAGCACGACAGGGATCGGCGAGCAGTACTTC
TRBV18	few	TRBJ2-5	NA	CASSPRGSTQETQYF	TGTGCCAGCTCACCCCGGGGGTCGACCCAAGAGACCCAGTACTTC
TRBV7-2	NA	TRBJ2-3	NA	CASSAQGTDTQYF	TGTGCCAGCAGCGCACAGGGAACAGATACGCAGTATTTT
TRBV18	NA	TRBJ2-3	NA	CASSPPGQITDTQYF	TGTGCCAGCTCACCACCCGGACAGATCACAGATACGCAGTATTTT
TRBV7-3	NA	TRBJ2-5	TRBD2	CASRRTGLAEETQYF	TGTGCCAGCAGACGCACGGGACTAGCTGAAGAGACCCAGTACTTC
TRBV7-9	NA	TRBJ1-2	NA	CASSLELDSDYTF	TGTGCCAGCAGCCTCGAATTAGACAGCGATTACACCTTC
TRBV16	few	TRBJ2-7	NA	CASSQLGALGIYEQYF	TGTGCCAGCAGCCAATTGGGGGCTTTGGGGATCTACGAGCAGTACTTC
TRBV12-3/TRBV12-4	few	TRBJ2-1	TRBD2	CASSLALGLGIGEQFF	TGTGCCAGCAGTTTAGCGCTCGGACTAGGAATCGGTGAGCAGTTCTTC
TRBV5-1	NA	TRBJ1-4	TRBD1	CASRRTGTDTTNEKLFF	TGCGCCAGCAGGAGGACCGGGACAGACACAACTAATGAAAAACTGTTTTTT
TRBV5-5	NA	TRBJ2-7	TRBD2	CASSLGASGTYEQYF	TGTGCCAGCAGCTTGGGGGCTAGCGGGACCTACGAGCAGTACTTC
TRBV20-1	once	TRBJ2-2	TRBD2	CSALRTSGRSGELFF	TGCAGTGCTTTACGGACTAGCGGGAGGAGCGGGGAGCTGTTTTTT
TRBV7-2	NA	TRBJ2-5	TRBD2	CASSPGTSGNQETQYF	TGTGCCAGCAGCCCTGGGACTAGCGGCAACCAAGAGACCCAGTACTTC
TRBV27	few	TRBJ2-1	TRBD2	CASSTSGTDYEQFF	TGTGCCAGCAGTACTAGCGGGACGGATTATGAGCAGTTCTTC
TRBV20-1	NA	TRBJ2-2	TRBD1	CSARDFRQGSTGELFF	TGCAGTGCTAGAGACTTCCGACAGGGAAGCACCGGGGAGCTGTTTTTT
TRBV5-5	NA	TRBJ2-5	NA	CASSLVIAETQYF	TGTGCCAGCAGCTTGGTCATAGCGGAGACCCAGTACTTC
TRBV7-9	few	TRBJ1-4	TRBD1	CASSKRDRANEKLFF	TGTGCCAGCAGCAAAAGGGACAGGGCTAATGAAAAACTGTTTTTT
TRBV4-3	NA	TRBJ1-1	TRBD1	CASSQWGQGDTEAFF	TGCGCCAGCAGCCAGTGGGGGCAGGGGGATACTGAAGCTTTCTTT